These 20 T cell receptor beta chains were all obtained from the same sample, sequenced in a study of vaccination effects on CD4 cells after COVID-19. Clones were sequenced by immunoSEQ multiplex PCR, and TCRdb holds only the in-frame ones, with some missing. The profile shows tens of thousands of clones, 60% to 80% of them singletons. These receptors' targets are unknown. Expansion of antigen-specific CD4+ T cells with viral peptide pools was carried out by the ViraFEST assay before sequencing. Having been cultured for roughly 9 days, the cells underwent CD4+ T cell isolation. It was two doses of either the BNT162b2 or mRNA-1273 vaccine that participants received. Sequencing used CD4+ T cells from PBMCs cultured with SARS-CoV-2 spike peptides, obtained after COVID-19 vaccination. The receptors derive from a human donor who received a COVID-19 vaccine. Some clones in this sample may be carry-over from other donors' samples.

This clone showed up just once. The chain joins TRBV3-1 (or the pseudogene TRBV3-2) to TRBJ1-1; D is uncertain. Germline loops: CDR1 LGHDT, CDR2 YNNKEL (reference sequence). The CDR3 is made up of 15 amino acids. With 0 bases removed from V and 1 base from J, the gap between germline ends came to 9 bases. Here the CDR3 reads CASSQEAPRNTEAFF. Here the CDR3 DNA reads TGTGCCAGCAGCCAAGAAGCCCCCCGGAACACTGAAGCTTTCTTT.

The V gene is TRBV6-1, the J gene TRBJ1-2; TRBD1 aligns across 9 bases. V lost 0 bases to trimming and J lost 6 bases; unmatched junction nucleotides: 11. Germline-derived CDR1 and CDR2 are MNHNS and SASEGT. This CDR3 comprises 17 residues. In DNA, the CDR3 is TGTGCCAGCAGTGAAGCTATCCGCGGGACAGGGAGGGATGGCTACACCTTC. Its translation: CASSEAIRGTGRDGYTF.

This sequence joins TRBV6-5 and TRBJ1-1; D is uncertain. Trimming removed 6 bases from V and 0 bases from J, with 5 bases in between. Germline-derived CDR1 and CDR2 are MNHEY and SVGAGI. The CDR3 sequence is 12 residues long. CDR3 sequence reads: CASRTVNTEAFF. DNA of the CDR3: TGTGCCAGCAGAACAGTGAACACTGAAGCTTTCTTT.

The chain is built from TRBV12-5 and TRBJ1-3; D possibly corresponds to TRBD1 (5 bases). Germline CDR1 LGHNT, CDR2 FRNRAP. This CDR3 has 15 residues. With 3 bases removed from V and 0 bases from J, the gap between germline ends came to 9 bases. The CDR3 nucleotides are TGTGCTAGTGGTTTAGGCGGGGGCTCTGGAAACACCATATATTTT. This encodes CASGLGGGSGNTIYF.

The chain employs TRBV12-5 and TRBJ1-2, with 9 bases fitting TRBD1. This CDR3 region has 15 residues. Per the germline V gene, CDR1 is LGHNT and CDR2 is FRNRAP. J gave up 4 bases and V 3 bases, and 6 bases lay outside the gene matches. Written as DNA, the CDR3 is TGTGCTAGTGGTTTAAACAGGGGGCAAGGCTATGGCTACACCTTC. Its translation: CASGLNRGQGYGYTF. The variable domain in full, with the rest retrieved from reference TRBV12-5 and TRBJ1-2, is DARVTQTPRHKVTEMGQEVTMRCQPILGHNTVFWYRQTMMQGLELLAYFRNRAPLDDSGMPKDRFSAEMPDATLATLKIQPSEPRDSAVYFCASGLNRGQGYGYTFGSGTRLTVV.

J is TRBJ2-1 and V is TRBV3-1 (or the pseudogene TRBV3-2); D remains ambiguous. Germline V gene sequence: CDR1 LGHDT, CDR2 YNNKEL (reference sequence). CDR3 length: 14 amino acids. The V and J ends lost 0 bases and 6 bases respectively, with 9 bases between them. CDR3 sequence reads: CASSQDGSPNEQFF. In DNA form, the CDR3 reads TGTGCCAGCAGCCAAGACGGAAGTCCCAATGAGCAGTTCTTC.

V usage is TRBV6-2 or TRBV6-3 and J usage is TRBJ2-2, with TRBD1 matching over 8 bases. The CDR3 runs to 15 residues. V trimming: 2 bases; J trimming: 5 bases; junction bases outside the gene matches: 4. Per germline, CDR1 MNHEY and CDR2 SVGEGT. The CDR3: CASSYLGQGTGELFF. CDR3 DNA sequence: TGTGCCAGCAGTTACCTCGGACAGGGAACCGGGGAGCTGTTTTTT.

The chain links TRBV30 to TRBJ2-6; either TRBD1 or TRBD2 may supply D (5 bases each). V was trimmed by 0 bases and J by 2 bases, leaving 8 bases between them. In germline, CDR1 is GTSNPN, CDR2 SVGIG (reference sequence). CDR3 length: 15 amino acids. The CDR3 loop is CAWSVRGTGANVLTF. The CDR3 nucleotides are TGTGCCTGGAGTGTGAGGGGTACTGGGGCCAACGTCCTGACTTTC.

V and J are TRBV9 and TRBJ2-2, with D unresolved. CDR1 is SGDLS, CDR2 YYNGEE, per germline. There are 12 residues in the CDR3. Trimming left V 4 bases short and J 6 bases short, with 7 bases between. The CDR3 protein is CASSIGPGELFF. In DNA, the CDR3 is TGTGCCAGCAGCATTGGCCCCGGGGAGCTGTTTTTT.

The chain has TRBV19 and TRBJ1-3; no definite D call. The CDR3 is made up of 14 amino acids. CDR1 is LNHDA and CDR2 is SQIVND in the germline V gene (reference sequence). Between the trimmed V and J ends, which lost 5 bases and 1 base, there was a span of 9 bases. CDR3 nucleotide sequence: TGTGCCAGTAGTTCAAGGGCGTCTGGAAACACCATATATTTT. The encoded protein is CASSSRASGNTIYF.

This chain joins TRBV20-1 and TRBJ2-7, with 7 bases aligning to TRBD2. This CDR3 is built from 14 residues. V lost 4 bases to trimming and J lost 1 base; unmatched junction nucleotides: 7. Germline V CDR1 and CDR2: DFQATT, SNEGSKA (reference sequence). This CDR3 is CSAIDGRTSYEQYV. CDR3 nucleotide sequence: TGCAGTGCTATTGACGGGAGGACTTCCTACGAGCAGTACGTC.

The chain carries TRBV24-1 and TRBJ2-5, with D perhaps matching TRBD1 or TRBD2 (6 bases each). The V end lost 0 bases, the J end lost 2 bases, and 15 bases lay between the germline ends. Germline CDR1 KGHDR, CDR2 SFDVKD. CDR3 length equals 17 residues. DNA of the CDR3: TGTGCCACCAGTGATTTGCCCCCCGGAGGGGGGCAAGAGACCCAGTACTTC. Translating it yields CATSDLPPGGGQETQYF.

The chain employs TRBV19 and TRBJ2-3; no clear D gene. The germline V and J ends were trimmed by 1 base and 5 bases, with 4 bases remaining between them. CDR1 is LNHDA, CDR2 SQIVND, per germline (reference sequence). The CDR3 runs to 12 residues. CDR3 region: CASSIAVDTQYF. CDR3 sequence (DNA): TGTGCCAGTAGTATAGCGGTAGATACGCAGTATTTT.

This clone was seen a few times. The chain carries TRBV4-2 and TRBJ1-4, with TRBD1 matching 9 bases. Germline V gene sequence: CDR1 LGHNA, CDR2 YNFKEQ. V gave up 0 bases and J gave up 5 bases; unmatched junction bases: 4. The CDR3 consists of 16 residues. CDR3 bases: TGTGCCAGCAGCCAAGATAGGACAGGGGAGAATGAAAAACTGTTTTTT. It translates to CASSQDRTGENEKLFF.

V usage is TRBV28 and J usage is TRBJ1-6; possibly TRBD1 for D (6 bases). Germline V gene sequence: CDR1 MDHEN, CDR2 SYDVKM. Trimming removed 3 bases at V and 5 bases at J, with 11 bases between. CDR3 length equals 15 residues. CDR3 protein: CASSLYRADNSPLHF. CDR3 nucleotide sequence: TGTGCCAGCAGTTTGTACAGGGCCGATAATTCACCCCTCCACTTT. The full variable domain, completed using reference TRBV28 and TRBJ1-6, is DVKVTQSSRYLVKRTGEKVFLECVQDMDHENMFWYRQDPGLGLRLIYFSYDVKMKEKGDIPEGYSVSREKKERFSLILESASTNQTSMYLCASSLYRADNSPLHFGNGTRLTVT.

V gene TRBV6-5 combines with J gene TRBJ2-1; maybe TRBD2 (7 bases). Trimming cost V 5 bases and J 9 bases, with 20 bases left between them. Germline loops: CDR1 MNHEY, CDR2 SVGAGI. The CDR3 has 15 residues. DNA for the CDR3: TGTGCCAGCAGTATCGAGGGGGGGCTTGTCGGTGAGCAGTTCTTC. This codes for CASSIEGGLVGEQFF.

This clone was observed a handful of times. The chain uses TRBV19 and TRBJ1-5; D unclear. The CDR3 runs to 16 residues. Germline V lookup: CDR1 LNHDA, CDR2 SQIVND (reference sequence). Trimming took 6 bases from V and 4 from J, leaving 19 bases between them. The CDR3 DNA reads as TGTGCCAGTAGCGGAGGTTTGGTAGGAGGGAATCAGCCCCAGCATTTT. Its protein product is CASSGGLVGGNQPQHF.

As DNA, the CDR3 is TGTGCCAGCAGCGTAGACTACTCCGGGACTAGCGGGTCTTTTCGGGAGCAGTTCTTC. Its protein is CASSVDYSGTSGSFREQFF. The J gene is TRBJ2-1, the V gene TRBV7-9; TRBD2 agrees at 12 bases. Germline V CDR1 and CDR2: SEHNR, FQNEAQ (reference sequence). The CDR3 length is 19 residues. Trimming at V came to 5 bases and at J to 10 bases, leaving 21 bases not matched to a gene.

The chain employs TRBV30 and TRBJ2-1; 10 bases fit TRBD2. V was pared by 0 bases and J by 14 bases, with 16 bases of the junction left unmatched. There are 16 residues in the CDR3. Germline lookup yields CDR1 GTSNPN and CDR2 SVGIG (reference sequence). This chain's CDR3 is CAWSVRSQRGGVYEFF. CDR3 DNA sequence: TGTGCCTGGAGTGTAAGATCTCAGCGGGGGGGGGTTTACGAGTTCTTC.

The chain is built from TRBV3-1 (or the pseudogene TRBV3-2) and TRBJ1-2, with 11 bases lining up with TRBD1. V shed 5 bases and J 0 bases; nucleotides not matched to a gene: 11. Germline V gene lookup returns CDR1 LGHDT and CDR2 YNNKEL (reference sequence). There are 18 residues in the CDR3. DNA for the CDR3: TGTGCCAGCAGCACGCTGGACAGGGGGCTTACAGCTAACTATGGCTACACCTTC. As protein: CASSTLDRGLTANYGYTF.